This T cell receptor beta chain appears in the sequencing data of a study of CD8 T cells in Susac syndrome. The authors reverse transcribed roughly 0.5 to 1 ug RNA with random hexamers. One entry per CDR3 protein, called by TCRdb with MiXCR from the immunoSEQ multiplex PCR reads. The sample yields about 300,000 distinct CDR3 sequences, 80% to 90% seen once. The CDR3 is 14 residues long. The germline gives CDR1 MDHEN, CDR2 SYDVKM. Trimming removed 3 bases from V and 8 bases from J, with 14 bases in between. Sequencing was done on a sample of CD8+ T cells from PBMCs. This clonotype was obtained from a human donor with multiple sclerosis. The rearrangement links TRBV28 to TRBJ2-4; possibly TRBD2 for D (6 bases). The CDR3 protein is CASSFARGFDIQYF. The CDR3 DNA is TGTGCCAGCAGTTTTGCGCGGGGTTTCGACATTCAGTACTTC.